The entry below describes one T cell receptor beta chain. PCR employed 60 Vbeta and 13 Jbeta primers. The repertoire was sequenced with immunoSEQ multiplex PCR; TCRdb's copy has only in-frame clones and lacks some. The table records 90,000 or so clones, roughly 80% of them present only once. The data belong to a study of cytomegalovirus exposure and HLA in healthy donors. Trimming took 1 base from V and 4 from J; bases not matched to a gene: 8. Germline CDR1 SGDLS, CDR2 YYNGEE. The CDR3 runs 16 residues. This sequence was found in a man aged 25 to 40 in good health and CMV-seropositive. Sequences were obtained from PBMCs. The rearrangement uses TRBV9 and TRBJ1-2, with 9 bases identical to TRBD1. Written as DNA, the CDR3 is TGTGCCAGCAGCGTACCCTCTTCGGGACAGGGCTATGGCTACACCTTC. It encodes CASSVPSSGQGYGYTF. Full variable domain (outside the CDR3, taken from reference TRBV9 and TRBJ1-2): DSGVTQTPKHLITATGQRVTLRCSPRSGDLSVYWYQQSLDQGLQFLIQYYNGEERAKGNILERFSAQQFPDLHSELNLSSLELGDSALYFCASSVPSSGQGYGYTFGSGTRLTVV.